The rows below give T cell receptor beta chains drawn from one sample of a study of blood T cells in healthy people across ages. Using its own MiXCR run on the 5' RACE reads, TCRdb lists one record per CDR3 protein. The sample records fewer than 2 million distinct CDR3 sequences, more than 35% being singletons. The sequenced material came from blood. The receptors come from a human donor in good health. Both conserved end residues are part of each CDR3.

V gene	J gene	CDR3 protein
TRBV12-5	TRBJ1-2	CASGTNYVVGGYTF
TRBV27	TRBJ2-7	CASGGELHEQYF
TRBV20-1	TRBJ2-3	CSARELTGTSYTDTQYF
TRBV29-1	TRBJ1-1	CSVTKQGTEAFF
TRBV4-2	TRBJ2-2	CASSLQTSPGELFF
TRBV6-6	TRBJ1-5	CASRRHSSNQPQHF
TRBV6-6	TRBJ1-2	CAGRGSEGYTF
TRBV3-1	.	CASRADGVWETQYF
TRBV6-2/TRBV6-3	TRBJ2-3	CASWGLAGLGDTQYF
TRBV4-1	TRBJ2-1	CASSPNEGGEYNEQFF
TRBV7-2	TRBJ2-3	CASSLAVVRSDTQYF
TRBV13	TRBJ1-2	CASSPGSRDGYTF
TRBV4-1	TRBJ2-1	CASSKGQGPSYNEQFF
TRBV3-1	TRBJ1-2	CASSQDMVLYGYTF
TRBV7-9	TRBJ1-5	CASSSQRGGLETQHF
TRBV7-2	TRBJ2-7	CASSKNPDSAYEQYF
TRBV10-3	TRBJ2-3	CATWTGFEDTQYF
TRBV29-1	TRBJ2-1	CSALGQGNEQFF
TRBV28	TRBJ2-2	CASSFGVAGELFF
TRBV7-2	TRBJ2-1	CASSLGSIEQFF
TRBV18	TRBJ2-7	CASSPPVGQLYEQYF
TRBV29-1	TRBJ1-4	CSVKGRLNEKLFF
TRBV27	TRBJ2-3	CASSLMTGNSMDTQYF
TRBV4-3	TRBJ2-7	CASSQTTDKAYEQYF
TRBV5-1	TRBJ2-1	CASSYRAESYNEQFF
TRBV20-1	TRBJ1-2	CSARDLFQGPNYGYTF
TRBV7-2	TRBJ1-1	CASSPRSYTEAFF
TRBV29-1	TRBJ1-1	CSVRDRGAGNTEAFF
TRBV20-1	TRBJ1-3	CSARTGETYSGNTIYF
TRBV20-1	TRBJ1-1	CSARDGGQAANTEAFF
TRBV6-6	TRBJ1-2	CASRDDREDGYTF
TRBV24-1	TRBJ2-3	CATSDPAWERDRGVTDTQYF
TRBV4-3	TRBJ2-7	CASSHDSGTGNEEQYF
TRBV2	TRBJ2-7	CASSEMRSYEQYF
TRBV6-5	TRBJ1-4	CASSPLDRSHEKLFF
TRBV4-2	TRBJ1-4	CASSQREDAWKVRPTREKLFF
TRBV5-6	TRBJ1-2	CASSLPAVYGYTF
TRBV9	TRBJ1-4	CASSPPFIQSTNEKLFF
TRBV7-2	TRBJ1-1	CASSPTRTGLSTETFF
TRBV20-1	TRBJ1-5	CSASTGGSHSNQPQHF
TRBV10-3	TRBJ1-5	CAISESGVDQPQHF